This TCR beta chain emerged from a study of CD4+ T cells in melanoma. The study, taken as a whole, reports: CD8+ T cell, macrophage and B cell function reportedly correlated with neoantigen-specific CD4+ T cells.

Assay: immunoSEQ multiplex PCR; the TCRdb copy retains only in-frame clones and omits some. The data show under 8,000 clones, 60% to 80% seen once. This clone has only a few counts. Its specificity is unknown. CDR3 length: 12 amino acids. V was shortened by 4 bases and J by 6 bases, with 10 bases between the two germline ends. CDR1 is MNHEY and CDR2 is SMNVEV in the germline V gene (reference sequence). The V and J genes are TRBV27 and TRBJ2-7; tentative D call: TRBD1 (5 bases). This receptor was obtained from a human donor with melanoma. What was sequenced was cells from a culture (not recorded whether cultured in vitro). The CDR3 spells CASSSTGREQYF. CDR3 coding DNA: TGTGCCAGCAGTTCTACAGGCCGCGAGCAGTACTTC.